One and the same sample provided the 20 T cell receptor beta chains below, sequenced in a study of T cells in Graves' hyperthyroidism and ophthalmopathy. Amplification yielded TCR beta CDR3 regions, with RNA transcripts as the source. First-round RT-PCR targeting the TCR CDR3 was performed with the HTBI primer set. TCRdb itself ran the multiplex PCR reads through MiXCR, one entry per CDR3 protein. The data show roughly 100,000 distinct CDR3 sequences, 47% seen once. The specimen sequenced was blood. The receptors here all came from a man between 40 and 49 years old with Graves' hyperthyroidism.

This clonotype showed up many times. The CDR3 DNA sequence: TGTGCCAGCAGCTTAGCTTCTGGACAGGGGGCACCCCTCCACTTT. Translation: CASSLASGQGAPLHF. The chain combines TRBV11-3 with TRBJ1-6; 10 bases line up with TRBD1. Germline loops: CDR1 SGHNT, CDR2 YENEEA. The CDR3 runs to 15 residues. The V and J ends lost 1 base and 11 bases, in that order; junction bases with no gene match: 5.

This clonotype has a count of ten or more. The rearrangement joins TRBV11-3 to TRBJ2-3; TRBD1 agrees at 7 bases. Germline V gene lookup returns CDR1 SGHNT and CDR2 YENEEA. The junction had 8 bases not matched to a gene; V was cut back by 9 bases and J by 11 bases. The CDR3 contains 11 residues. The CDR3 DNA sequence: TGTGCCAGTACCTCAGGGGGTGAGCAGTATTTT. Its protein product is CASTSGGEQYF.

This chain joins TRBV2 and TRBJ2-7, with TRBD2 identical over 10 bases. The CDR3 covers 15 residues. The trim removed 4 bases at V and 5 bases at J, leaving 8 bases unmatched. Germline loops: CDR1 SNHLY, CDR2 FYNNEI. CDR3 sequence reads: CASSVSSGSDNEQYF. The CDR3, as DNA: TGTGCCAGCAGTGTATCTAGCGGGAGCGACAACGAGCAGTACTTC.

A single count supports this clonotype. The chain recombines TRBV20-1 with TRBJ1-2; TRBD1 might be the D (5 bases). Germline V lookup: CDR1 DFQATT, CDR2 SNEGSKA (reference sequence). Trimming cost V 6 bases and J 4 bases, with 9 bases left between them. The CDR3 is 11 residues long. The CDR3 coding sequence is TGCAGTGCCTGGGGGGGCTATGGCTACACCTTC. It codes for CSAWGGYGYTF.

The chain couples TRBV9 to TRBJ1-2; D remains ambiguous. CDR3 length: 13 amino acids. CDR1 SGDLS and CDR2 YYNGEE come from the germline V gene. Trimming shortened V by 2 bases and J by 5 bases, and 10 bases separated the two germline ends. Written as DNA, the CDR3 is TGTGCCAGCAGCGTCGACGGAAGTTATGGCTACACCTTC. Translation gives CASSVDGSYGYTF. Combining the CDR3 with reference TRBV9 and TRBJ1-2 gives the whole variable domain DSGVTQTPKHLITATGQRVTLRCSPRSGDLSVYWYQQSLDQGLQFLIQYYNGEERAKGNILERFSAQQFPDLHSELNLSSLELGDSALYFCASSVDGSYGYTFGSGTRLTVV.

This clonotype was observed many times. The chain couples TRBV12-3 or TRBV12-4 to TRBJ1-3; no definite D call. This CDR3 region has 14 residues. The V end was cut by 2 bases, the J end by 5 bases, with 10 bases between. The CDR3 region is CASSLTWGRNTIYF. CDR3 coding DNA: TGTGCCAGCAGTTTAACCTGGGGTAGAAACACCATATATTTT.

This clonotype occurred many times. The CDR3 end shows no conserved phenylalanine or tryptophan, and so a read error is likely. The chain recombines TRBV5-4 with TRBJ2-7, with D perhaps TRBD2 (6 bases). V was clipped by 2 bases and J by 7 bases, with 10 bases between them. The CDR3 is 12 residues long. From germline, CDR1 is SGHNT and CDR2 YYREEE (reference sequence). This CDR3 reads CASSFSGREQYL. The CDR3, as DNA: TGTGCCAGCAGCTTTTCGGGGAGGGAGCAGTACCTC.

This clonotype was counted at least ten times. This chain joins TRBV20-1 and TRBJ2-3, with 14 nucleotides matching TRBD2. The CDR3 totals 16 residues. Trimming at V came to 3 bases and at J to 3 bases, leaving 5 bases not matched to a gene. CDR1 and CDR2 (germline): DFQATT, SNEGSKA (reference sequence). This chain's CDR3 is CSASETSGRVTDTQYF. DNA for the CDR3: TGCAGTGCTAGCGAGACTAGCGGGAGGGTAACAGATACGCAGTATTTT.

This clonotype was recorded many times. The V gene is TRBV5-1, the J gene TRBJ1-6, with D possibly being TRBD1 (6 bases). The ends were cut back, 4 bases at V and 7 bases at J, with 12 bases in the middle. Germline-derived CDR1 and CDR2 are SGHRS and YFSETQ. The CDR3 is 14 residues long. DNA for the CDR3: TGCGCCAGCAGCCAAAGGACAGCCAATTCACCCCTCCACTTT. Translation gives CASSQRTANSPLHF.

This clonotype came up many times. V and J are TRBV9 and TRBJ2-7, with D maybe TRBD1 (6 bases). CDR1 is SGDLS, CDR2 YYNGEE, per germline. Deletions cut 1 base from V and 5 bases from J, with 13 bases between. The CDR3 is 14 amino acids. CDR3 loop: CASSVSGTSNEQYF. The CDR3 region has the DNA TGTGCCAGCAGCGTATCCGGGACATCAAACGAGCAGTACTTC.

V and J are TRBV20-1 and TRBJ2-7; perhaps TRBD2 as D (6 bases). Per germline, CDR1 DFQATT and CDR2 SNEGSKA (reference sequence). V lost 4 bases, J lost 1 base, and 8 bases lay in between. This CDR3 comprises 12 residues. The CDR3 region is CSATGGSYEQYF. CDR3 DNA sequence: TGCAGTGCTACCGGGGGATCCTACGAGCAGTACTTC.

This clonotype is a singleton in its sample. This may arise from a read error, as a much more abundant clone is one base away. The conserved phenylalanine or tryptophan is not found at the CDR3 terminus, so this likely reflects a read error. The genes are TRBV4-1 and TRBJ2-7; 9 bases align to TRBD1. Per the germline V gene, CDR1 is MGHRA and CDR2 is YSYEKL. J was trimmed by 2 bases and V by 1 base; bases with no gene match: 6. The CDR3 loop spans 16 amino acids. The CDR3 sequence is CASSQVGQGNAYEQYS. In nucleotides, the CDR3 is TGCGCCAGCAGCCAAGTCGGACAGGGGAATGCCTACGAGCAGTACTCC.

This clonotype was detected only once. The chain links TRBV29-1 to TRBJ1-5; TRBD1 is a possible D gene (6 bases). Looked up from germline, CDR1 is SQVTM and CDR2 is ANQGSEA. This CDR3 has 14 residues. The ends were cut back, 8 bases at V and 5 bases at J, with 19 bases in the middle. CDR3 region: CSPRGAGSHQPQHF. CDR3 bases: TGCAGCCCGAGGGGGGCAGGATCTCATCAGCCCCAGCATTTT. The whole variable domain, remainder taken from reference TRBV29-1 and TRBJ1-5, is SAVISQKPSRDICQRGTSLTIQCQVDSQVTMMFWYRQQPGQSLTLIATANQGSEATYESGFVIDKFPISRPNLTFSTLTVSNMSPEDSSIYLCSPRGAGSHQPQHFGDGTRLSIL.

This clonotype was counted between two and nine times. The CDR3 here is CAWSQESGNTIYF. CDR3 bases: TGTGCCTGGAGTCAGGAGAGTGGAAACACCATATATTTT. The chain couples TRBV19 to TRBJ1-3; D unresolved. CDR1 is LNHDA and CDR2 is SQIVND in the germline V gene (reference sequence). The V end lost 11 bases, the J end lost 3 bases, and 14 bases lay between the germline ends. This CDR3 comprises 13 residues.

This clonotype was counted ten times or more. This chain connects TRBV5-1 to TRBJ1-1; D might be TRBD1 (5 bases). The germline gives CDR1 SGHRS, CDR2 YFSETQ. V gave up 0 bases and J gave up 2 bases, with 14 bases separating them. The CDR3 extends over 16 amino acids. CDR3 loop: CASSLAFAGINTEAFF. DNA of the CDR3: TGCGCCAGCAGCTTGGCCTTTGCAGGGATAAACACTGAAGCTTTCTTT.

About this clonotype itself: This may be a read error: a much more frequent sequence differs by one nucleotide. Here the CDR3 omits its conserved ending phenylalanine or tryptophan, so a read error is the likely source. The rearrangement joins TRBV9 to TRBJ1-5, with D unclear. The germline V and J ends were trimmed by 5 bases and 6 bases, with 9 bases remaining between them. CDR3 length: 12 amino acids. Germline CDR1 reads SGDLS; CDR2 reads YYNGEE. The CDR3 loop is CASSLISQPQHV. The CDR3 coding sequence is TGTGCCAGCAGTTTAATAAGTCAGCCCCAGCATGTT.

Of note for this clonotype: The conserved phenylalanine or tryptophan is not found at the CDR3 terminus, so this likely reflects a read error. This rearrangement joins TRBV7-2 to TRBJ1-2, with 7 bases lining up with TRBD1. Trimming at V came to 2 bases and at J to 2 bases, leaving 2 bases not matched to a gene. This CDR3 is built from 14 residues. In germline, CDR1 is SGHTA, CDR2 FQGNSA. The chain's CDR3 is CASSLLTGNYGYTI. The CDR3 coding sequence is TGTGCCAGCAGCTTATTGACAGGGAACTATGGCTACACCATC.

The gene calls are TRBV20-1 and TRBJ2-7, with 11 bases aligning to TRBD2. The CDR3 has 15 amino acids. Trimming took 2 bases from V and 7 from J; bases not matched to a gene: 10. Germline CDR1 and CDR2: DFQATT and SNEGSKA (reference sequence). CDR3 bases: TGCAGTGCTAGACCTAGCGGGAGGACGTTAAAGGAGCAGTACTTC. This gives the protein CSARPSGRTLKEQYF.

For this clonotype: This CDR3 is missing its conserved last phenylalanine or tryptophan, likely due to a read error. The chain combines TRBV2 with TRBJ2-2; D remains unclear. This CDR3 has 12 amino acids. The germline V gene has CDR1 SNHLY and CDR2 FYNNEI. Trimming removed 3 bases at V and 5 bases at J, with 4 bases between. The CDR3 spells CASSEGTGELFS. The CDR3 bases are TGTGCCAGCAGTGAGGGGACCGGGGAGCTGTTTTCT.

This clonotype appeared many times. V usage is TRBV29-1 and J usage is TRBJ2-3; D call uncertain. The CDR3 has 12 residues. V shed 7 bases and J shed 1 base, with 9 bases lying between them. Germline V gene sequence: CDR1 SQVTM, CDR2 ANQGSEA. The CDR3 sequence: CSAQHGTDTQYF. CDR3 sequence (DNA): TGCAGCGCCCAACATGGCACAGATACGCAGTATTTT.